This TCR beta chain was sequenced in a study of spatial heterogeneity in lung cancer. For the study at large: On average, each unique TCR and UMI combination appeared more than ten times in raw reads.

Germline CDR1 and CDR2: DFQATT and SNEGSKA (reference sequence). The CDR3 covers 15 residues. Trimming left V 3 bases short and J 1 base short, with 14 bases between. This sample's time point: sample taken at primary tumor resection. Material for sequencing was whole RNA from tumor, nontumor lung or frozen PBMC, left unsorted. Untreated early-stage non-small cell lung cancer patients, 72 in total, were the donors. This clonotype was seen a handful of times. Every TCR cDNA molecule bore its own unique molecular identifier. TCRdb itself ran the 5' RACE reads through MiXCR, one entry per CDR3 protein. This table holds some 11,000 distinct CDR3 sequences, around 22% found once.

The receptor comes from a female donor with early-stage non-small cell lung cancer. The source was PBMCs, collected at surgery. The chain carries TRBV20-1 and TRBJ2-3; no firm D call. The chain's CDR3 is CSASRAARGTDTQYF. The CDR3 coding sequence is TGCAGTGCTAGTCGAGCAGCAAGGGGCACAGATACGCAGTATTTT.